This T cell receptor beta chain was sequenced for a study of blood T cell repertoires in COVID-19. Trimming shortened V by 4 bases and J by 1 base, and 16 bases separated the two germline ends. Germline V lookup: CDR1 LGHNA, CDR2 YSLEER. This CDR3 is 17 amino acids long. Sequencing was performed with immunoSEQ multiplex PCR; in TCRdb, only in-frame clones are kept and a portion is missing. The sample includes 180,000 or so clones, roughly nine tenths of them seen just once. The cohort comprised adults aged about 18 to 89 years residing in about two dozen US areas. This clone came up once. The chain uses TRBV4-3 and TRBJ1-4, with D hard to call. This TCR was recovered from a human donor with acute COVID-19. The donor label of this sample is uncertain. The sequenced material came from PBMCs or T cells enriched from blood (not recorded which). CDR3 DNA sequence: TGCGCCAGCAGCCCCCGTTCGGGGTTCGGAACTAATGAAAAACTGTTTTTT. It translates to CASSPRSGFGTNEKLFF.